The 6 T cell receptor beta chains reported below all come from one sample, sequenced in a study of cytomegalovirus exposure and HLA in healthy donors. Clones were read by immunoSEQ multiplex PCR, and TCRdb kept only the in-frame ones, dropping some. The sample consists of a few hundred thousand clones, roughly 89% of them appearing once. Sequenced input: PBMCs. These TCRs come from a young woman in good health and CMV-seronegative.

The chain has TRBV6-6 and TRBJ2-7, with D tentatively TRBD1 (5 bases). From germline, CDR1 is MNHNY and CDR2 SVGAGI (reference sequence). This CDR3 has 12 amino acids. The V end was cut by 8 bases, the J end by 9 bases, with 17 bases between. This CDR3 reads CASVDLGASQYF. The CDR3 DNA follows: TGTGCCAGCGTGGACCTAGGGGCCTCGCAGTACTTC.

J is TRBJ1-3 and V is TRBV27; 7 positions agree with TRBD1. The CDR3 extends over 16 amino acids. V shed 5 bases, J shed 0 bases, and the junction held 7 bases outside the gene matches. Germline lookup yields CDR1 MNHEY and CDR2 SMNVEV (reference sequence). The CDR3 loop reads CASSPWTGDSGNTIYF. The CDR3 DNA follows: TGTGCCAGCAGTCCTTGGACAGGAGACTCTGGAAACACCATATATTTT.

The chain employs TRBV9 and TRBJ2-3; TRBD2 agrees at 7 bases. Germline V CDR1 and CDR2: SGDLS, YYNGEE. The CDR3 is made up of 16 amino acids. Unmatched junction bases numbered 7, after V lost 0 bases and J lost 3 bases. The DNA for the CDR3 is TGTGCCAGCAGCGTAGAGCGGGAAAGGGAAACAGATACGCAGTATTTT. It encodes CASSVERERETDTQYF.

This clone has only a few counts. The chain combines TRBV25-1 with TRBJ2-7; D is perhaps TRBD1 (6 bases). Looked up from germline, CDR1 is MGHDK and CDR2 is SYGVNS. The ends were cut back, 4 bases at V and 6 bases at J, with 16 bases in the middle. The CDR3 is 14 residues long. DNA of the CDR3: TGTGCCAGCAGTGGAGCGGTTGCAGGGGCCGAGCAGTACTTC. Its translation: CASSGAVAGAEQYF.

The chain recombines TRBV11-2 with TRBJ1-1; D remains unclear. V was trimmed by 2 bases and J by 6 bases, leaving 4 bases between them. The germline V gene encodes CDR1 SGHAT and CDR2 FQNNGV. CDR3 length: 11 amino acids. The CDR3 DNA reads as TGTGCCAGCAGCTTAAGCTCTGAAGCTTTCTTT. It encodes CASSLSSEAFF.

V is TRBV7-2 and J is TRBJ2-7; 7 bases fit TRBD1. This CDR3 is 14 amino acids long. The V segment lost 2 bases and the J segment 7 bases; nucleotides outside the gene matches: 8. Germline CDR1 SGHTA, CDR2 FQGNSA. CDR3 in amino acids: CASSLRQGGGEQYF. The CDR3 coding sequence is TGTGCCAGCAGCTTAAGACAGGGCGGTGGGGAGCAGTACTTC.